The 15 T cell receptor beta chains presented below share a single source sample, sequenced in a study of T cell responses to AZD1222 COVID-19 vaccine. Assay used: immunoSEQ multiplex PCR; TCRdb lists only in-frame clones, some missing. The sample has 130,000 or so clones; over 90% are singletons. The source material was peripheral blood, sampled on day 0 of MenACWY control vaccination. All receptors derive from an adult in good health.

Remarks on this clone: Additional DNA sequences in this sample encode the identical CDR3. The chain uses TRBV7-2 and TRBJ1-3, with a tentative D call TRBD1 (6 bases). With 2 bases removed from V and 4 bases from J, the gap between germline ends came to 12 bases. Germline lookup yields CDR1 SGHTA and CDR2 FQGNSA. The CDR3 spans 15 residues. This CDR3 reads CASSLMGGGGNTIYF. The CDR3 DNA sequence: TGTGCCAGCAGCTTAATGGGTGGGGGCGGAAACACCATATATTTT.

The sample holds one count of this clone. The CDR3 DNA sequence: TGTGCCAGAAGCTTGGTTTTAGGCCGCCCGAGGGAGCTGTTTTTT. Its translation: CARSLVLGRPRELFF. The chain employs TRBV5-3 and TRBJ2-2; D not certain. TRBV5-3 is an open reading frame, and its role is uncertain. The CDR3 loop spans 15 amino acids. With 0 bases removed from V and 9 bases from J, the gap between germline ends came to 15 bases.

The chain combines TRBV18 with TRBJ2-1; 11 positions agree with TRBD2. Germline loops: CDR1 KGHSH, CDR2 LQKENI. This CDR3 is built from 16 residues. The trim removed 3 bases at V and 7 bases at J, leaving 8 bases unmatched. The CDR3 protein is CASSPPTTSGGNEQFF. In nucleotides, the CDR3 is TGTGCCAGCTCACCCCCGACTACTAGCGGGGGTAATGAGCAGTTCTTC.

This clone was observed a single time. The rearrangement links TRBV2 to TRBJ2-7, with D possibly TRBD1 on 5 matching bases. The CDR3 contains 12 residues. V was trimmed by 6 bases and J by 3 bases, leaving 9 bases between them. Germline V gene data show CDR1 as SNHLY and CDR2 as FYNNEI. CDR3 sequence: CASRVDSYEQYF. CDR3 bases: TGTGCCAGCAGAGTTGACAGCTACGAGCAGTACTTC. The full variable domain, rest sourced from reference TRBV2 and TRBJ2-7, is EPEVTQTPSHQVTQMGQEVILRCVPISNHLYFYWYRQILGQKVEFLVSFYNNEISEKSEIFDDQFSVERPDGSNFTLKIRSTKLEDSAMYFCASRVDSYEQYFGPGTRLTVT.

This chain connects TRBV7-2 to TRBJ2-7; 7 nucleotides match TRBD2. With V trimmed by 5 bases and J by 9 bases, 13 bases remained unmatched. The V gene's germline CDR1 is SGHTA and CDR2 FQGNSA. This CDR3 is 14 amino acids long. The DNA for the CDR3 is TGTGCCAGCAGCGCATCCGGGACTATCGTAGGGCAGTACTTC. Protein product: CASSASGTIVGQYF.

The CDR3 sequence is CASSQAPLGDTEAFF. The CDR3 DNA follows: TGTGCCAGCAGCCAAGCCCCCCTGGGAGACACTGAAGCTTTCTTT. V usage is TRBV3-1 (or the pseudogene TRBV3-2) and J usage is TRBJ1-1; D is unresolved. The germline V gene has CDR1 LGHDT and CDR2 YNNKEL (reference sequence). Trimming took off 1 base at V and 3 bases at J, with 12 bases between the two ends. The CDR3 runs to 15 residues.

CDR3 coding DNA: TGTGCCAGCAGCTTCCGGGCTAGCGGGGTTGCAGATACGCAGTATTTT. Protein sequence: CASSFRASGVADTQYF. The chain couples TRBV5-5 to TRBJ2-3; 9 bases are a match to TRBD2. Germline assignment: CDR1 SGHKS and CDR2 YYEKEE (reference sequence). CDR3 size: 16 residues. Trimming removed 2 bases from V and 4 bases from J; junction bases left unmatched: 8.

The V and J genes are TRBV7-3 and TRBJ1-1, with a weak D call TRBD1 (6 bases). The V gene's germline CDR1 is SGHTA and CDR2 FQGTGA. The CDR3 is 13 residues long. The V end was cut by 4 bases, the J end by 5 bases, with 11 bases between. The CDR3 DNA reads as TGTGCCAGCAGCTCCACCAGGGGTACTGAAGCTTTCTTT. It encodes CASSSTRGTEAFF.

As DNA, the CDR3 is TGTGCCACCAGCAGGCCCGGGACAGGCCGCTACGAGCAGTACTTC. Its translation: CATSRPGTGRYEQYF. This sequence joins TRBV15 and TRBJ2-7, with 8 positions matching TRBD1. This CDR3 has 15 amino acids. The V gene's germline CDR1 is LNHNV and CDR2 YYDKDF (reference sequence). V trimming: 3 bases; J trimming: 3 bases; junction bases outside the gene matches: 7.

This clone was seen a handful of times. This chain uses TRBV29-1 with TRBJ2-2; a possible D gene is TRBD1 (5 bases). The CDR3 runs to 13 residues. Trimming pared 7 bases from V and 0 bases from J, leaving 9 bases between. Per the germline V gene, CDR1 is SQVTM and CDR2 is ANQGSEA. CDR3 residues: CSARVSNTGELFF. The CDR3 DNA reads TGCAGCGCCAGGGTTTCGAACACCGGGGAGCTGTTTTTT.

The V and J genes are TRBV5-4 and TRBJ1-6; 9 bases align to TRBD1. The CDR3 contains 16 residues. The J segment lost 8 bases and the V segment lost 0 bases, leaving 6 bases of the junction unmatched. Germline CDR1 and CDR2: SGHNT and YYREEE (reference sequence). The CDR3 DNA reads as TGTGCCAGCAGCTTGGCGGGACAGGGTTCGGATTCACCCCTCCACTTT. Protein product: CASSLAGQGSDSPLHF.

This chain links TRBV19 with TRBJ2-7, with D hard to call. The CDR3 spans 14 residues. Trimming stripped 5 bases from V and 2 bases from J, with 13 bases between. The V gene's germline CDR1 is LNHDA and CDR2 SQIVND (reference sequence). The CDR3 sequence: CASSPVLGTYEQYF. The CDR3 bases are TGTGCCAGTAGTCCCGTCCTGGGTACCTACGAGCAGTACTTC.

The chain is built from TRBV29-1 and TRBJ1-2; D call uncertain. Germline V gene data show CDR1 as SQVTM and CDR2 as ANQGSEA. The CDR3 loop spans 14 amino acids. Trimming stripped 0 bases from V and 6 bases from J, with 14 bases between. The CDR3 reads CSVEESGNRNGYTF. DNA of the CDR3: TGCAGCGTTGAAGAGAGCGGGAACCGAAATGGCTACACCTTC.

This chain links TRBV15 with TRBJ1-1, with a weak D call TRBD1 (5 bases). This CDR3 has 15 amino acids. Germline-derived CDR1 and CDR2 are LNHNV and YYDKDF (reference sequence). V was trimmed by 1 base and J by 0 bases, leaving 9 bases between them. Here the CDR3 DNA reads TGTGCCACCAGCAGAGGCAGGGTTATGAACACTGAAGCTTTCTTT. Residues: CATSRGRVMNTEAFF.

The chain uses TRBV11-2 and TRBJ2-1; 8 positions agree with TRBD2. The CDR3 has 15 residues. Germline lookup yields CDR1 SGHAT and CDR2 FQNNGV. The J segment lost 0 bases and the V segment lost 5 bases, leaving 3 bases of the junction unmatched. CDR3: CASSGSGVSYNEQFF. DNA for the CDR3: TGTGCCAGCAGCGGTAGCGGGGTCTCCTACAATGAGCAGTTCTTC.